This T cell receptor beta chain was recovered during a study of T cell clonality in common variable immunodeficiency. General study results and limits: In common variable immunodeficiency, TCR beta chains reportedly carried fewer deletions and N-nucleotide insertions.

This CDR3 has 15 amino acids. Trimming removed 0 bases at V and 7 bases at J, with 15 bases between. Germline V lookup: CDR1 SEHNR, CDR2 FQNEAQ (reference sequence). Control and CVID samples contributed equal amounts of genomic DNA. TCRdb's table, derived via immunoSEQ multiplex PCR, lists solely in-frame clones and lacks some. This sample shows approximately 16,000 clones and no singletons; 12% to 15% rests with the ten largest. There are a few counts of this clone. No antigen is known for it. Read coverage stops 3 residues before the CDR3 terminus; the germline J gene supplies the remainder. What was sequenced was peripheral blood mononuclear cells. The chain is built from TRBV7-9 and TRBJ1-2; D may be TRBD1 (5 bases). The clonotype originates from a human donor with common variable immunodeficiency. The CDR3 here is CASSLAEAGGVGYTF. The covered CDR3 bases are TGTGCCAGCAGCTTAGCAGAGGCAGGAGGGGTTGGC.